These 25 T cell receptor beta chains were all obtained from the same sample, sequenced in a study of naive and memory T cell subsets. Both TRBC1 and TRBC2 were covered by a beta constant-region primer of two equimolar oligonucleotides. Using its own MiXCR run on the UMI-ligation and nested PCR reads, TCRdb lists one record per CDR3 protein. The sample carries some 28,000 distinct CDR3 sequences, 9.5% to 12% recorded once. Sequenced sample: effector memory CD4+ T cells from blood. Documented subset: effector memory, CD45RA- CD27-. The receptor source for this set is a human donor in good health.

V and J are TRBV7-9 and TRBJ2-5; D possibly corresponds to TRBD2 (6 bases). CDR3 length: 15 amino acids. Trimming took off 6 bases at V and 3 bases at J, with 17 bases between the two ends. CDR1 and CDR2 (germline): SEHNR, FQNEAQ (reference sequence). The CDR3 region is CASRNWGGKEETQYF. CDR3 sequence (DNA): TGTGCCAGCAGGAACTGGGGCGGGAAAGAAGAGACCCAGTACTTC.

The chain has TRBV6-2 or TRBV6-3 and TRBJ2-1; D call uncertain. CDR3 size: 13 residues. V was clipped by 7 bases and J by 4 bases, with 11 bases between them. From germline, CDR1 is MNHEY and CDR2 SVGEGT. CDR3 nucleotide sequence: TGTGCCAGCACAAACAGAGGATACAATGAGCAGTTCTTC. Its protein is CASTNRGYNEQFF.

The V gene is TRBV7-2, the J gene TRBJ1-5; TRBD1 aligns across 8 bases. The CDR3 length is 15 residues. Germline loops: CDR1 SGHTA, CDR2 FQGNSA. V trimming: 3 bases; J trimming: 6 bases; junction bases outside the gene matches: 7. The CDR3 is CASSFTTGEGQPQHF. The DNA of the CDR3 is TGTGCCAGCAGCTTCACGACAGGGGAAGGTCAGCCCCAGCATTTT. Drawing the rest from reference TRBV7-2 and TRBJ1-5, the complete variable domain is GAGVSQSPSNKVTEKGKDVELRCDPISGHTALYWYRQSLGQGLEFLIYFQGNSAPDKSGLPSDRFSAERTGGSVSTLTIQRTQQEDSAVYLCASSFTTGEGQPQHFGDGTRLSIL.

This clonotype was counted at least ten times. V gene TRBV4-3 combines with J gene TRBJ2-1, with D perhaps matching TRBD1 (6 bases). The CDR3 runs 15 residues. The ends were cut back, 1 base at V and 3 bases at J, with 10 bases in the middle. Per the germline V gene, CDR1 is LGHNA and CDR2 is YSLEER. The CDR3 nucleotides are TGCGCCAGCAGCCAAGGGACAGCTAGCTACAATGAGCAGTTCTTC. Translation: CASSQGTASYNEQFF.

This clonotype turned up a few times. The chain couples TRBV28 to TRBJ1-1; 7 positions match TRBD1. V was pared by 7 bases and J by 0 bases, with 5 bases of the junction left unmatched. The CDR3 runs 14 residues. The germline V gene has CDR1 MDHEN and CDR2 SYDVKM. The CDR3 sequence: CASTQQGMNTEAFF. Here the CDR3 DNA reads TGTGCCAGCACCCAACAGGGGATGAACACTGAAGCTTTCTTT.

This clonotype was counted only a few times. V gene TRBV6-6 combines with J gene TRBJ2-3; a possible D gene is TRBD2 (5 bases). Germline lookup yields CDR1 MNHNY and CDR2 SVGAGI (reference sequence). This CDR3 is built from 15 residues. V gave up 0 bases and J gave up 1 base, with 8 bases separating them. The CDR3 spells CASSYSERRTDTQYF. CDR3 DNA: TGTGCCAGCAGTTACTCGGAGCGGCGCACAGATACGCAGTATTTT.

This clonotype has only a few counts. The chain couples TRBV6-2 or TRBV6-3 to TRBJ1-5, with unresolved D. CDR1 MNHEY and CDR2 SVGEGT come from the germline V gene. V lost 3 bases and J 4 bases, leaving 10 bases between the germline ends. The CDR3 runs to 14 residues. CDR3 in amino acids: CASSYVASNQPQHF. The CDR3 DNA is TGTGCCAGCAGTTATGTTGCGTCAAATCAGCCCCAGCATTTT.

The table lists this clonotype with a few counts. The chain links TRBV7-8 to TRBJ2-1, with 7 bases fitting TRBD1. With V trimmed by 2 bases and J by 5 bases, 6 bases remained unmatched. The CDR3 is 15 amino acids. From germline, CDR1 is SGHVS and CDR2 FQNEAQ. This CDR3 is CASSLRGLLNNEQFF. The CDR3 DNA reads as TGTGCCAGCAGCTTAAGGGGGCTCTTGAACAATGAGCAGTTCTTC.

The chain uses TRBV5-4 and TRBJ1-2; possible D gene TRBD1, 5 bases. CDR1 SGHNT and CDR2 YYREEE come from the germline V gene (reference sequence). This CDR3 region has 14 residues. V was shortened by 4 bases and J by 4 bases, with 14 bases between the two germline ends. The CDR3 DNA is TGTGCCAGCAGCGCATCTACAGGACGCTATGGCTACACCTTC. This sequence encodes CASSASTGRYGYTF. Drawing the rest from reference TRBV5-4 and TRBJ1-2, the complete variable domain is ETGVTQSPTHLIKTRGQQVTLRCSSQSGHNTVSWYQQALGQGPQFIFQYYREEENGRGNFPPRFSGLQFPNYSSELNVNALELDDSALYLCASSASTGRYGYTFGSGTRLTVV.

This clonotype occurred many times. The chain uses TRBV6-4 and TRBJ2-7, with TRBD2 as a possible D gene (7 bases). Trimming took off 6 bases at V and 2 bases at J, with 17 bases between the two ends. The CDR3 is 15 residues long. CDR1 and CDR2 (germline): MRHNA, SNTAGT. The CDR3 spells CASSQGGGKTYEQYF. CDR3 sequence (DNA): TGTGCCAGCAGCCAAGGGGGGGGGAAGACCTACGAGCAGTACTTC.

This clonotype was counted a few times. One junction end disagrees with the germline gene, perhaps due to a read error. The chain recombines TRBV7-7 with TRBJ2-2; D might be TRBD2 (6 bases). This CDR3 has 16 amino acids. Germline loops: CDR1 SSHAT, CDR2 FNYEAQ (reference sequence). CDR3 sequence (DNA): TGTGCTAGCAGCTTAGCCGGGGGAGGAGGCACCGGGGAGCTGTTTTTT. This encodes CASSLAGGGGTGELFF.

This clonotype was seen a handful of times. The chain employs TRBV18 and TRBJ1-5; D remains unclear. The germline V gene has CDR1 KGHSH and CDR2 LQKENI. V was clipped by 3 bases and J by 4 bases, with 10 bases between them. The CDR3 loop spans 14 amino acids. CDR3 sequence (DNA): TGTGCCAGCTCACCGGAGCAGATTAATCAGCCCCAGCATTTT. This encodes CASSPEQINQPQHF. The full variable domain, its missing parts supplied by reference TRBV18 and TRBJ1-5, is NAGVMQNPRHLVRRRGQEARLRCSPMKGHSHVYWYRQLPEEGLKFMVYLQKENIIDESGMPKERFSAEFPKEGPSILRIQQVVRGDSAAYFCASSPEQINQPQHFGDGTRLSIL.

The CDR3 region has the DNA TGTGCCAGTAGTACTCTCGACACTTACTACGAGCAGTACTTC. Residues: CASSTLDTYYEQYF. The chain joins TRBV19 to TRBJ2-7; D call uncertain. The ends were cut back, 4 bases at V and 3 bases at J, with 13 bases in the middle. This CDR3 is 14 amino acids long. The germline gives CDR1 LNHDA, CDR2 SQIVND (reference sequence).

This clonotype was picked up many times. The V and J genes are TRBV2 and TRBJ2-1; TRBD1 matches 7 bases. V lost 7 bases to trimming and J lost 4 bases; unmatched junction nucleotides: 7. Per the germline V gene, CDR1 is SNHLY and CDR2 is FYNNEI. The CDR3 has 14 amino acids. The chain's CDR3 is CASKEGARYNEQFF. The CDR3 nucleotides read TGTGCCAGCAAAGAGGGGGCACGATACAATGAGCAGTTCTTC.

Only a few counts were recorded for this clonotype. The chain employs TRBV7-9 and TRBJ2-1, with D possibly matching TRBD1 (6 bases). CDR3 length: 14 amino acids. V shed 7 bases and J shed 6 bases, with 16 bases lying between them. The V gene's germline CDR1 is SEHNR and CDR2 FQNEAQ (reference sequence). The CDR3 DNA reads TGTGCCAGCACCCCACAGGGTGGGGTCAATGAGCAGTTCTTC. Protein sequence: CASTPQGGVNEQFF.

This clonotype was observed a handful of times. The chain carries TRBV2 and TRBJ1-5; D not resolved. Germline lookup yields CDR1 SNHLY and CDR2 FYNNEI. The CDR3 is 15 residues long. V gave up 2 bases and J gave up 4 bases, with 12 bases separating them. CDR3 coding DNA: TGTGCCAGCAGTGAACATCCGGGAGCAAATCAGCCCCAGCATTTT. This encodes CASSEHPGANQPQHF.

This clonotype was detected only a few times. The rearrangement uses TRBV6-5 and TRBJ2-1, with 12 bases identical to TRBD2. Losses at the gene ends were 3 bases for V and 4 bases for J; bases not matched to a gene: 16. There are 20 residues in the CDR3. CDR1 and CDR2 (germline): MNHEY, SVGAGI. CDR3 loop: CASSYARLAGATRGYNEQFF. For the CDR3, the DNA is TGTGCCAGCAGTTATGCACGACTAGCGGGGGCGACTCGGGGTTACAATGAGCAGTTCTTC.

The CDR3 DNA sequence: TGTGCCAGCTCACTACAGGGTCGCGGCCAAGAGACCCAGTACTTC. As protein: CASSLQGRGQETQYF. This sequence joins TRBV18 and TRBJ2-5; D might be TRBD1 (6 bases). V was cut by 4 bases and J by 1 base, with 13 bases left in between. This CDR3 is 15 amino acids long. Germline values: CDR1 KGHSH, CDR2 LQKENI.

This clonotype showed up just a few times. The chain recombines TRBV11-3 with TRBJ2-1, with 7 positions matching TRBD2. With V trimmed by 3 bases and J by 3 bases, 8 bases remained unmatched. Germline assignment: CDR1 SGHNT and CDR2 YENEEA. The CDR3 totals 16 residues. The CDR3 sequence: CASSFRRGSDYNEQFF. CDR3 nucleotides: TGTGCCAGCAGCTTCCGCCGCGGGAGCGACTACAATGAGCAGTTCTTC.

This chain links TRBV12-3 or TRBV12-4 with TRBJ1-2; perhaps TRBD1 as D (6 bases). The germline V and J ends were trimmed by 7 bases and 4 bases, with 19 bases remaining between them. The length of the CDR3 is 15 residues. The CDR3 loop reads CASISGSQGLYGYTF. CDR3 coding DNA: TGTGCCAGCATCAGCGGCTCCCAGGGGCTCTATGGCTACACCTTC.

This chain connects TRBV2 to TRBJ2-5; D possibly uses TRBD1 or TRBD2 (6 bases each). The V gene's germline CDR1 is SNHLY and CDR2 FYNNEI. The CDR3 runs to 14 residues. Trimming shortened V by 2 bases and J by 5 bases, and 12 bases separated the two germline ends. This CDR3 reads CASSEFTGRETQYF. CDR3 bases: TGTGCCAGCAGTGAATTCACAGGGAGGGAGACCCAGTACTTC.

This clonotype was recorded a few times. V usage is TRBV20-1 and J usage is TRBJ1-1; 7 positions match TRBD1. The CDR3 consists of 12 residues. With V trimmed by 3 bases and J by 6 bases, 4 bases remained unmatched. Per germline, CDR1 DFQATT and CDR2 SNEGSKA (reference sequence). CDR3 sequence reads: CSASRQGPEAFF. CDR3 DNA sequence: TGCAGTGCTAGTAGACAGGGCCCTGAAGCTTTCTTT.

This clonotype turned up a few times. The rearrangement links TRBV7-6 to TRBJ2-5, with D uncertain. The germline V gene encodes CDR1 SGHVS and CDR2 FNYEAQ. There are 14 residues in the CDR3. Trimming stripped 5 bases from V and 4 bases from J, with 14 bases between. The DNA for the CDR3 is TGTGCCAGCAGCCCGGAACAGTTTGTAGAGACCCAGTACTTC. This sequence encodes CASSPEQFVETQYF. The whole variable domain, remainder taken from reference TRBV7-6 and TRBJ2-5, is GAGVSQSPRYKVTKRGQDVALRCDPISGHVSLYWYRQALGQGPEFLTYFNYEAQQDKSGLPNDRFSAERPEGSISTLTIQRTEQRDSAMYRCASSPEQFVETQYFGPGTRLLVL.

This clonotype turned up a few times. CDR3 sequence: CASSSRLNTEAFF. The CDR3, as DNA: TGCGCCAGCAGCTCTAGACTAAACACTGAAGCTTTCTTT. The chain couples TRBV5-1 to TRBJ1-1; D not certain. Per germline, CDR1 SGHRS and CDR2 YFSETQ. CDR3 size: 13 residues. Trimming cost V 3 bases and J 2 bases, with 8 bases left between them.

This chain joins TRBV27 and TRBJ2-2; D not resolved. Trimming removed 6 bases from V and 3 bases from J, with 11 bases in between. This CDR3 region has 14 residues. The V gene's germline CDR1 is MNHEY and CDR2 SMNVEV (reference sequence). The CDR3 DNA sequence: TGTGCCAGCAGGAGTTTGGCCTACACCGGGGAGCTGTTTTTT. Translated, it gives CASRSLAYTGELFF.